This entry lists 4 T cell receptor beta chains sequenced from one sample in a study of cytomegalovirus exposure and HLA in healthy donors. 60 Vbeta and 13 Jbeta primers were used in PCR. The repertoire was sequenced with immunoSEQ multiplex PCR; TCRdb's copy has only in-frame clones and lacks some. This table holds some 40,000 clones, more than 65% found once. What was sequenced was PBMCs. The receptors derive from a man in his fifties in good health and CMV-seronegative.

With respect to this clone: Sequence at one end of the junction differs from germline and may be a read error. The sample contains more than one DNA sequence encoding this CDR3. The rearrangement joins TRBV10-3 to TRBJ1-6, with D perhaps matching TRBD1 (5 bases). Germline CDR1 ENHRY, CDR2 SYGVKD. This CDR3 has 14 residues. CDR3 residues: CAIATGTANSPLHF. In DNA form, the CDR3 reads TGTGCCATCGCCACCGGGACTGCCAATTCCCCCCTCCACTTT.

The genes are TRBV4-1 and TRBJ2-4; maybe TRBD2 (6 bases). The ends were cut back, 1 base at V and 2 bases at J, with 15 bases in the middle. The germline V gene has CDR1 MGHRA and CDR2 YSYEKL. This CDR3 comprises 17 residues. DNA of the CDR3: TGCGCCAGCAGCCAAGGATCACAGGCGGGGACCAAAAACATTCAGTACTTC. Its translation is CASSQGSQAGTKNIQYF.

Here the CDR3 reads CASSLNVQGTEAFF. As DNA, the CDR3 is TGTGCCAGCAGTCTTAATGTACAGGGCACTGAAGCTTTCTTT. The chain joins TRBV6-5 to TRBJ1-1; D possibly corresponds to TRBD1 (6 bases). In germline, CDR1 is MNHEY, CDR2 SVGAGI. V lost 5 bases and J lost 4, with 14 bases in between. The length of the CDR3 is 14 residues.

This chain links TRBV2 with TRBJ1-1; weak D call: TRBD1 (6 bases). V was pared by 7 bases and J by 1 base, with 13 bases between. The germline V gene encodes CDR1 SNHLY and CDR2 FYNNEI. The CDR3 has 14 residues. The CDR3 DNA is TGTGCCAGCACCTTCGGGGGGGCGAACACTGAAGCTTTCTTT. This encodes CASTFGGANTEAFF.